This T cell receptor beta chain stems from a study of blood T cells in healthy people across ages. Germline-derived CDR1 and CDR2 are WNHNN and SYGVQD (reference sequence). This CDR3 region has 16 residues. V shed 0 bases and J shed 2 bases, with 8 bases lying between them. This clonotype was seen more than once but under ten times. Drawn from each donor were around 10 milliliters of peripheral blood. Next came a second PCR, run for about 7 to 11 cycles, which used a sample-barcoded 5' primer along with a J-beta primer mix. The template-switch adaptor was a 5' adaptor with 12 random nucleotides. It tagged each cDNA molecule. TCRdb fed the 5' RACE reads into MiXCR, producing one record per CDR3 protein. The profile shows about 1,500,000 distinct CDR3 sequences, approximately 40% of them singletons.

Sequencing used blood. The chain links TRBV10-1 to TRBJ2-6; possibly TRBD2 for D (6 bases). The TCR comes from a woman between 18 and 30 years old in good health. CDR3 sequence: CASSESTGAGANVLTF. DNA for the CDR3: TGCGCCAGCAGTGAGTCGACGGGGGCTGGGGCCAACGTCCTGACTTTC.